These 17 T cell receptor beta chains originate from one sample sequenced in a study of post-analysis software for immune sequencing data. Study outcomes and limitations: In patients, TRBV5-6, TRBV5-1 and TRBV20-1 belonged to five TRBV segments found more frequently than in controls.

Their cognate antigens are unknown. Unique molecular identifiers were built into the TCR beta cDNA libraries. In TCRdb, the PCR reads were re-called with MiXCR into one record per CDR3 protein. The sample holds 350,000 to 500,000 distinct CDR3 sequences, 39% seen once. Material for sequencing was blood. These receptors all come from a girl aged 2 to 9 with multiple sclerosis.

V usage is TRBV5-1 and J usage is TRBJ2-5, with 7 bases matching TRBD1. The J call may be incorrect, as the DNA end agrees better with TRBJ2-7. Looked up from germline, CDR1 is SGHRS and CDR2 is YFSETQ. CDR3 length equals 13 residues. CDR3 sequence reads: CASRRQGTREQYF. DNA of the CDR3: TGCGCCAGCCGGCGACAGGGCACCCGCGAGCAGTACTTC.

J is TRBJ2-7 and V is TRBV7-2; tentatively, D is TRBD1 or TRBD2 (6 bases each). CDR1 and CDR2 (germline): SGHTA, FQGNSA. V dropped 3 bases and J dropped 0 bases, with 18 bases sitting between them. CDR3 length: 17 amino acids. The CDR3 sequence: CASSFLPGGRSSYEQYF. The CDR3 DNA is TGTGCCAGCAGCTTCCTACCCGGGGGCAGGAGCTCCTACGAGCAGTACTTC.

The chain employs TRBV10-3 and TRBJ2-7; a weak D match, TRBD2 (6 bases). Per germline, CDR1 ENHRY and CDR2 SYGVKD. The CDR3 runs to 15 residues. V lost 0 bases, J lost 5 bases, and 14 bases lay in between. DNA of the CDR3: TGTGCCATCAGTGAGTCGACCCGGGGGTTCAACGAGCAGTACTTC. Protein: CAISESTRGFNEQYF.

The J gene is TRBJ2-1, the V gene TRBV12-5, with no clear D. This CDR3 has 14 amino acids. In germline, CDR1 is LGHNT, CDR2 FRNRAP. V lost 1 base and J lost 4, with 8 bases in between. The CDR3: CASGLAGRYNEQFF. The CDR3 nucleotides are TGTGCTAGTGGTTTGGCGGGCAGGTACAATGAGCAGTTCTTC.

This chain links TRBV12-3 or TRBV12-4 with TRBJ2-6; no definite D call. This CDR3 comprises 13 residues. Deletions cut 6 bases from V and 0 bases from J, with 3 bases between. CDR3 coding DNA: TGTGCCAGCAGGGACTCTGGGGCCAACGTCCTGACTTTC. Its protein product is CASRDSGANVLTF.

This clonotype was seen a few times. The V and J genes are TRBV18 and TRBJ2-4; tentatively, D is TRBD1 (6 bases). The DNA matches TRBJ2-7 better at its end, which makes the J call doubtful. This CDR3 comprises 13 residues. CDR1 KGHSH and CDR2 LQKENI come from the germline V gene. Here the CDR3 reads CASSHGQIYEQYF. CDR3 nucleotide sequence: TGTGCCAGCTCACACGGACAGATCTACGAGCAGTACTTC.

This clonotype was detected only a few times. The DNA for the CDR3 is TGCGCCAGCAGCTTGGGACGGACAGAGAACACTGAAGCTTTCTTT. Amino acids: CASSLGRTENTEAFF. The rearrangement links TRBV5-1 to TRBJ1-1, with D possibly matching TRBD1 (6 bases). The CDR3 runs to 15 residues. Germline assignment: CDR1 SGHRS and CDR2 YFSETQ. The ends were cut back, 0 bases at V and 1 base at J, with 10 bases in the middle.

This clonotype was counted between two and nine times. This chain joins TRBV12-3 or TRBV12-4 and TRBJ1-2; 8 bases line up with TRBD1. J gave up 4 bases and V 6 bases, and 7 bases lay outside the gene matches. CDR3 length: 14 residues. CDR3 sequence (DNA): TGTGCCAGCAGCCGGGGACAGGATAGCTATGGCTACACCTTC. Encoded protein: CASSRGQDSYGYTF.

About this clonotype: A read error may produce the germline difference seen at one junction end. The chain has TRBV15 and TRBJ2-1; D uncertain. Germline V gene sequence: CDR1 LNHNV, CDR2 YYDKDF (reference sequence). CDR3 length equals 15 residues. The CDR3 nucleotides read TGTGCCACCAGCAGTCTATCTACAGTATACAGTGAGCAGTTCTTC. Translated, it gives CATSSLSTVYSEQFF. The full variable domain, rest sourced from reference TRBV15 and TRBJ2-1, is DAMVIQNPRYQVTQFGKPVTLSCSQTLNHNVMYWYQQKSSQAPKLLFHYYDKDFNNEADTPDNFQSRRPNTSFCFLDIRSPGLGDTAMYLCATSSLSTVYSEQFFGPGTRLTVL.

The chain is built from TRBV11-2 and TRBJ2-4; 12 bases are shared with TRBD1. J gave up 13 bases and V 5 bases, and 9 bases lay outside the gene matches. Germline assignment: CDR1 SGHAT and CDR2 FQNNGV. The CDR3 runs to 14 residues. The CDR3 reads CASSRDRGRGEQYF. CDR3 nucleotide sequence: TGTGCCAGCAGCCGGGACAGGGGGCGGGGTGAGCAGTACTTC.

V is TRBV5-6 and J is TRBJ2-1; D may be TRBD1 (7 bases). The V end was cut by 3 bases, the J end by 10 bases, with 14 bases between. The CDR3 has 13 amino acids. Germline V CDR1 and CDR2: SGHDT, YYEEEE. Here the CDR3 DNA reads TGTGCCAGCAGCTCCTCCAGGGGGGCCGAGCAGTTCTTC. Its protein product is CASSSSRGAEQFF.

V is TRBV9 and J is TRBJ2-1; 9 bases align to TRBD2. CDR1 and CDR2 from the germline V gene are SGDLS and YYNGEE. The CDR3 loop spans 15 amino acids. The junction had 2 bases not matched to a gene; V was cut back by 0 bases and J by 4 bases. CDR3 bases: TGTGCCAGCAGCGTAGGCCTAGCGGGATACAATGAGCAGTTCTTC. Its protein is CASSVGLAGYNEQFF.

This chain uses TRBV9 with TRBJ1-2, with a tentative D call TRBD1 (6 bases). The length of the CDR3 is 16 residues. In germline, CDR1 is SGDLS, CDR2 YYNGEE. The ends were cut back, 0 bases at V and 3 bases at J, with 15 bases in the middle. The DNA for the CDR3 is TGTGCCAGCAGCGTAGCTAAAATCGCAGGGGACTATGGCTACACCTTC. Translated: CASSVAKIAGDYGYTF.

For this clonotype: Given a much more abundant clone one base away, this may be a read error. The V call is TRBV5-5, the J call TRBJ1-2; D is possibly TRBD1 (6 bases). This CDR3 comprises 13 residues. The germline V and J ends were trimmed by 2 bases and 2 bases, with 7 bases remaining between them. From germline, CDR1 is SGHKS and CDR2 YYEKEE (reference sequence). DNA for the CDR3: TGTGCCAGCAGCTTCACAGGGAACTATGGCTACACCTTC. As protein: CASSFTGNYGYTF.

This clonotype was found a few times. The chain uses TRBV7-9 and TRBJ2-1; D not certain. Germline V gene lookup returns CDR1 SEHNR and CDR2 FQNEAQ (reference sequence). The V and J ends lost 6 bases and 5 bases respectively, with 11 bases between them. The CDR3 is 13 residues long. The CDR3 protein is CASRHNRNNEQFF. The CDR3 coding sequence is TGTGCCAGCAGACATAACCGCAACAATGAGCAGTTCTTC.

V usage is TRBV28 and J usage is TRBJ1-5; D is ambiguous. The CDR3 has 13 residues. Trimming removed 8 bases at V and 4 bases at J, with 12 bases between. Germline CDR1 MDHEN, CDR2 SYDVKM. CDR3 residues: CASLSIGNQPQHF. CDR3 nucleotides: TGTGCCAGCCTCTCTATCGGGAATCAGCCCCAGCATTTT.

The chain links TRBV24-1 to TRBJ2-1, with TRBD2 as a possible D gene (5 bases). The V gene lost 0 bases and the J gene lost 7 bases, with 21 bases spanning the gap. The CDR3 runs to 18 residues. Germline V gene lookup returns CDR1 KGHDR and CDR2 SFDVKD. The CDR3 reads CATSDLPTSGNGLNEQFF. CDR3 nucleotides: TGTGCCACCAGTGATTTGCCGACTTCGGGAAACGGGTTGAATGAGCAGTTCTTC.